This TCR beta chain was captured by sequencing in a study of shared clonotypes between healthy human individuals. At the level of the study: The plates for each donor numbered three CD4 naive, three CD4 memory, two CD8 naive and one CD8 memory.

This clone is a singleton in its sample. The antigen is not known. Study-level points and caveats: Sequencing depth was expected to affect clonotype sharing among donors. Of the naive CD4 clonotypes, roughly 5% were shared across several donors. Estimated richness values were generally larger in naive subsets than in memory subsets.

TCRdb keeps only in-frame clones here, not all; method: immunoSEQ multiplex PCR. The sample comprises approximately 1.1 million clones, around 82% of which are singletons, and 0.52% rests with the top ten. Germline V gene lookup returns CDR1 MGHRA and CDR2 YSYEKL. There are 15 residues in the CDR3. Trimming left V 4 bases short and J 1 base short, with 13 bases between. Sequenced: memory CD4+ T cells from PBMCs. Subset noted: CD45RA-negative fraction. This clonotype was sampled from a young man in good health. Some clones in this sample may be carry-over from other donors' samples. V usage is TRBV4-1 and J usage is TRBJ1-1; no definite D call. CDR3 sequence: CASSREQNSNTEAFF. CDR3 nucleotides: TGCGCCAGCAGCCGGGAACAGAACTCGAACACTGAAGCTTTCTTT.